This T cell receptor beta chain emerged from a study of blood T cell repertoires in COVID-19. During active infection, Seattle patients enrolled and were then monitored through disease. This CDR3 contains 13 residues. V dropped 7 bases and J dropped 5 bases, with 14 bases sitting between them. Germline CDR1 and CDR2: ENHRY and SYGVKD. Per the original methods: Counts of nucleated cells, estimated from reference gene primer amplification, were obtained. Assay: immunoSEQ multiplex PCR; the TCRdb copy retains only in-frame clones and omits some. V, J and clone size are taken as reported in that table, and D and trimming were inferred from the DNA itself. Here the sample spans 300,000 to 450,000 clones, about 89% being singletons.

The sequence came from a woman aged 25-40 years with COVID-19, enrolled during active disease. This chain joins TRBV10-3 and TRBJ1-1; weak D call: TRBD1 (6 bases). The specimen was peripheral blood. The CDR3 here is CAITVAQGTEAFF. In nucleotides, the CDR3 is TGTGCCATCACCGTAGCCCAGGGGACTGAAGCTTTCTTT.